The subject of this entry is one TCR beta chain. The record originates from a study of blood T cells in healthy people across ages. Together with a sample-barcoded 5' primer, a J-beta primer mix was included in a second PCR lasting about 6 to 11 cycles. MiXCR was run by TCRdb on the 5' RACE reads, yielding one entry per CDR3 protein. The data show approximately 490,000 distinct CDR3 sequences, 24% seen once. The CDR3 runs to 14 residues. Per germline, CDR1 SGHRS and CDR2 YFSETQ. V shed 4 bases, J shed 0 bases, and the junction held 3 bases outside the gene matches. This sample was shared with a second study, whose subject was T cells of mothers and their children. That report adds: For cDNA synthesis, the complete extracted RNA was used (around 1.4 ug per 15 ul).

The TCR sequence derives from a boy younger than 18 in good health. Input material: blood. This chain links TRBV5-1 with TRBJ1-2; 7 bases are shared with TRBD1. The CDR3 is CASSQGTANYGYTF. CDR3 coding DNA: TGCGCCAGCAGCCAGGGGACAGCTAACTATGGCTACACCTTC.